This TCR beta chain was found in a study of blood T cell repertoires in COVID-19. This clone is a singleton in its sample. Sequenced by immunoSEQ multiplex PCR; TCRdb stores in-frame clones only, minus some. Of tens of thousands of clones listed, less than 85% are singletons. V lost 5 bases and J lost 8; bases outside the gene matches: 4. The CDR3 runs 13 residues. This TCR derives from a man between 65 and 79 years old with active or convalescent COVID-19. Specimen: peripheral blood. This sequence joins TRBV12-3 or TRBV12-4 and TRBJ1-5; 9 bases are shared with TRBD1. CDR3 coding DNA: TGTGCCAGCAGTACGGGACAGGGAGAGCCCCAGCATTTT. Translating it yields CASSTGQGEPQHF.